This entry features one TCR beta chain sequence. Clones were read by immunoSEQ multiplex PCR, and TCRdb kept only the in-frame ones, dropping some. The table lists about 100,000 clones, around 93% of them singletons. The data originate from a study of OX40 agonist ivuxolimab in advanced cancers. In germline, CDR1 is SGHRS, CDR2 YFSETQ. The CDR3 extends over 15 amino acids. Trimming removed 0 bases at V and 2 bases at J, with 10 bases between. The sample in question was CD4+ or CD8+ T cells sorted from blood, obtained in a trial of the OX40 agonist ivuxolimab. The chain uses TRBV5-1 and TRBJ2-3; D gene ambiguous. This receptor was obtained from an adult with an advanced solid tumor such as melanoma, head and neck, liver or kidney cancer. CDR3 amino acids: CASSLAPGITDTQYF. The CDR3 region has the DNA TGCGCCAGCAGCTTGGCCCCAGGCATCACAGATACGCAGTATTTT.